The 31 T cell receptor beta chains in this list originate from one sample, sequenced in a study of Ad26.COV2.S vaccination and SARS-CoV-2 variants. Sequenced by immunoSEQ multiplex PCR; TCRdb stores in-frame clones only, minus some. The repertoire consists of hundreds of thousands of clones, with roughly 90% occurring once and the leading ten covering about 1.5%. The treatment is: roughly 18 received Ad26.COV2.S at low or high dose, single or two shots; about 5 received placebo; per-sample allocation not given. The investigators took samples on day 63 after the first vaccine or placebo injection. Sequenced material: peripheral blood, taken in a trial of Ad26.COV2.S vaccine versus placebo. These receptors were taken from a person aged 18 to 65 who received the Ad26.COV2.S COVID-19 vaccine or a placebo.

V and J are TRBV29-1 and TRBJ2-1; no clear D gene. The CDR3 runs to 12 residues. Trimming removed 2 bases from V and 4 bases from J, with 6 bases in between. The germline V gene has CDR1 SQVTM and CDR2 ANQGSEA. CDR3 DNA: TGCAGCGTTGAATCTGGATACAATGAGCAGTTCTTC. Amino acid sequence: CSVESGYNEQFF.

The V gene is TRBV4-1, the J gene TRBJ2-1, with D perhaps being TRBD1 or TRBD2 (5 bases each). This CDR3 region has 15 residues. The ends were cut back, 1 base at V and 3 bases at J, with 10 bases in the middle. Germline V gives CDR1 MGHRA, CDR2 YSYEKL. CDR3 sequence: CASSQAGAHYNEQFF. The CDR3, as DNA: TGCGCCAGCAGCCAAGCCGGGGCCCACTACAATGAGCAGTTCTTC.

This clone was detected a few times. CDR3 in amino acids: CASSPPRGSTVNTEAFF. CDR3 bases: TGTGCCAGCTCACCACCAAGGGGGAGCACAGTGAACACTGAAGCTTTCTTT. The chain couples TRBV18 to TRBJ1-1; D is perhaps TRBD1 (6 bases). Germline CDR1 and CDR2: KGHSH and LQKENI. Trimming removed 0 bases at V and 0 bases at J, with 14 bases between. This CDR3 region has 17 residues. Full variable domain (rest looked up from reference TRBV18 and TRBJ1-1): NAGVMQNPRHLVRRRGQEARLRCSPMKGHSHVYWYRQLPEEGLKFMVYLQKENIIDESGMPKERFSAEFPKEGPSILRIQQVVRGDSAAYFCASSPPRGSTVNTEAFFGQGTRLTVV.

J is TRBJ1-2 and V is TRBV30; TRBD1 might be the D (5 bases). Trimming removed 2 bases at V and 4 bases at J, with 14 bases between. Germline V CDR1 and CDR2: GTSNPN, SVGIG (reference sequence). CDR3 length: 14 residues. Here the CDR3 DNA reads TGTGCCTGGAGTCCCGGGGGGAGTAGCTATGGCTACACCTTC. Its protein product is CAWSPGGSSYGYTF.

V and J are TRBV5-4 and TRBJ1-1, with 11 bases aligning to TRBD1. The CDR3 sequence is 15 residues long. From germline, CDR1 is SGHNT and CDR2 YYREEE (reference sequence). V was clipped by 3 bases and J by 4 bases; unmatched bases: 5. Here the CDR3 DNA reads TGTGCCAGCAGCTCCCGGGACAGGGGGTTCACTGAAGCTTTCTTT. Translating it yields CASSSRDRGFTEAFF.

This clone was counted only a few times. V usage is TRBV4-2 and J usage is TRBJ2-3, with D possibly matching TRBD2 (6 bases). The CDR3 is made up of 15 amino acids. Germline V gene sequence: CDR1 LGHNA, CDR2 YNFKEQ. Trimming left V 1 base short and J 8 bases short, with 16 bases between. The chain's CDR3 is CASSQGAGGGATQYF. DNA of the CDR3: TGTGCCAGCAGCCAAGGTGCAGGCGGAGGGGCTACGCAGTATTTT.

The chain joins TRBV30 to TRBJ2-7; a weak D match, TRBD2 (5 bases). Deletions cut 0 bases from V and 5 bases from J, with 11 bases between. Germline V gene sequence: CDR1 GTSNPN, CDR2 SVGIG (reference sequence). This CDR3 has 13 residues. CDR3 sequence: CAWSVLWGDEQYF. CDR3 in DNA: TGTGCCTGGAGTGTACTATGGGGAGACGAGCAGTACTTC.

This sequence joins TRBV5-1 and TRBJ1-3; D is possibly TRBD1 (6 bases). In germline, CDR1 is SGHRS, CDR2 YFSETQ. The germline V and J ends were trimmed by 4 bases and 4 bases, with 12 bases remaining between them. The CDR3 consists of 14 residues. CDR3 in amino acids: CASSPGQSGNTIYF. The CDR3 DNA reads TGCGCCAGCAGCCCGGGACAATCCGGAAACACCATATATTTT.

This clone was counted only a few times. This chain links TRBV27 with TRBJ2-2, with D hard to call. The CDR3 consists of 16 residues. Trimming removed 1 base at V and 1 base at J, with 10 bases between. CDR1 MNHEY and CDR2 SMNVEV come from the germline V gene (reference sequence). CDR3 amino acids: CASSLLASVNTGELFF. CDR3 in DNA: TGTGCCAGCAGTTTATTGGCTAGTGTGAACACCGGGGAGCTGTTTTTT.

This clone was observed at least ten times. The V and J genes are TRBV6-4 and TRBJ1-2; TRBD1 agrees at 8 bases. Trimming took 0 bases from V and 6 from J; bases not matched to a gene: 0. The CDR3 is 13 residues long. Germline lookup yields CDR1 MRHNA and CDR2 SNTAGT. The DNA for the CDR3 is TGTGCCAGCAGTGACTCGACAGGGGATGGCTACACCTTC. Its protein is CASSDSTGDGYTF.

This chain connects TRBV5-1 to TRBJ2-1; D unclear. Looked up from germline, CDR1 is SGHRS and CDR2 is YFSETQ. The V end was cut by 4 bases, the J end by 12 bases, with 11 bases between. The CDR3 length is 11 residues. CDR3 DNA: TGCGCCAGCAGCCAAAGCTACGGGCAGTTCTTC. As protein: CASSQSYGQFF.

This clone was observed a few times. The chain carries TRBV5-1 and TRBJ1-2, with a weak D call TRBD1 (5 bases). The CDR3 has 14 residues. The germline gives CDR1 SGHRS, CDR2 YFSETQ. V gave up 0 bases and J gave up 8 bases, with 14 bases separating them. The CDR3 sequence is CASSLVAGMEGYTF. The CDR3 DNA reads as TGCGCCAGCAGCTTGGTGGCAGGGATGGAAGGCTACACCTTC.

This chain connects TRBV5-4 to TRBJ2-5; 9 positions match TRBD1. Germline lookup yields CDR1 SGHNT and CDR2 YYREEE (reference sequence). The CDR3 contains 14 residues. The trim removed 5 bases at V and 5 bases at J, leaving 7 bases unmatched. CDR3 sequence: CASSQQGAGETQYF. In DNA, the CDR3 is TGTGCCAGCAGTCAACAGGGGGCTGGTGAGACCCAGTACTTC. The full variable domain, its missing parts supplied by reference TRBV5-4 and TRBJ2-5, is ETGVTQSPTHLIKTRGQQVTLRCSSQSGHNTVSWYQQALGQGPQFIFQYYREEENGRGNFPPRFSGLQFPNYSSELNVNALELDDSALYLCASSQQGAGETQYFGPGTRLLVL.

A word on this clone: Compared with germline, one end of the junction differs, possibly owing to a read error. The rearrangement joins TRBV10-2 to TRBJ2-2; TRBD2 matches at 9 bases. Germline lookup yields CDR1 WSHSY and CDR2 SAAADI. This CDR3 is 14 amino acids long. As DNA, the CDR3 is TGCGCCAGCAAAAGCGGGAGGAACGCCGGGGAGCTGTTTTTT. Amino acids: CASKSGRNAGELFF.

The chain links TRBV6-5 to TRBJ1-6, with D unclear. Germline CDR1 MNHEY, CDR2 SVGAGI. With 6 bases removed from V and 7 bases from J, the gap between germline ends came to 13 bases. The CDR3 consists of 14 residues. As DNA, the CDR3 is TGTGCCAGCAGCCGCGCTCAGGTCAATTCACCCCTCCACTTT. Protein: CASSRAQVNSPLHF.

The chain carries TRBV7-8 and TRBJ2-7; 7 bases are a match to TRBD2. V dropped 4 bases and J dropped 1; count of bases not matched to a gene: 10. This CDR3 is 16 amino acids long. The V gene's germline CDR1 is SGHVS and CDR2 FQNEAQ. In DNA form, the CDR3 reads TGTGCCAGCAGCTCCCGGGAGGCAGGTTCATCCTACGAGCAGTACTTC. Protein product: CASSSREAGSSYEQYF.

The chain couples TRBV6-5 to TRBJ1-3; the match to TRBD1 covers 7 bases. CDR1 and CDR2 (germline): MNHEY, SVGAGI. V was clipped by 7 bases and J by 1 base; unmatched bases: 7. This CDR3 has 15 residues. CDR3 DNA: TGTGCCAGCATCGACAGGGCCCTTTCTGGAAACACCATATATTTT. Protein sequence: CASIDRALSGNTIYF.

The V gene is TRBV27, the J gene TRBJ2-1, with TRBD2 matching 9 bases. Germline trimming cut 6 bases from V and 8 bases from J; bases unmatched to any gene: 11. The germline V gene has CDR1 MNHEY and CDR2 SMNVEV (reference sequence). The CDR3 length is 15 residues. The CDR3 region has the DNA TGTGCCAGCAGCCCTCGGACTAGCGTGAGGGATGAGCAGTTCTTC. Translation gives CASSPRTSVRDEQFF.

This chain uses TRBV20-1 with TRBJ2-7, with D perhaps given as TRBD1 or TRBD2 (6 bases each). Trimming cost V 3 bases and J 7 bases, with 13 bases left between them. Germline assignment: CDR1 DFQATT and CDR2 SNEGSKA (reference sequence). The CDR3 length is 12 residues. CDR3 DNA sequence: TGCAGTGCTAGTAAGGGGGGCGGTGAGCAGTACTTC. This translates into CSASKGGGEQYF.

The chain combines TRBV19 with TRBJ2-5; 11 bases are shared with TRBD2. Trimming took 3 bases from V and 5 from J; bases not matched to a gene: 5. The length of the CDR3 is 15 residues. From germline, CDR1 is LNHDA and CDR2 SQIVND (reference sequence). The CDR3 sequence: CASSMGSGRDETQYF. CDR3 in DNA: TGTGCCAGTAGTATGGGTAGCGGGAGGGACGAGACCCAGTACTTC.

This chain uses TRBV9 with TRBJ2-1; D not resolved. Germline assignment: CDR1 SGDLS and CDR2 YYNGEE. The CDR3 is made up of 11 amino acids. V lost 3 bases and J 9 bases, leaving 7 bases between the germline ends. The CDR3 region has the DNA TGTGCCAGCAGCGCGTACGGTGAGCAGTTCTTC. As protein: CASSAYGEQFF.

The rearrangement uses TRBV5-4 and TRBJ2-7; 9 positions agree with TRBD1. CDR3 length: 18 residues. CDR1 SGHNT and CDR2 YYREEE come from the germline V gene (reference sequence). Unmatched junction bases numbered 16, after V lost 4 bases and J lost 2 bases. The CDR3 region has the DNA TGTGCCAGCAGCCAGAAATACTCGACAGGGGGTTCTCCCTACGAGCAGTACTTC. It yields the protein CASSQKYSTGGSPYEQYF.

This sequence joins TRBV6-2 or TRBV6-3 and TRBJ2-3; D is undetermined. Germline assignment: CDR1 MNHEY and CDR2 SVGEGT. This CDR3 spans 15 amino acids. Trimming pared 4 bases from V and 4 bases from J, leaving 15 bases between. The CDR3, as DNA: TGTGCCAGCAGTTCTAAGACAAGGCCTCCAGATACGCAGTATTTT. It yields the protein CASSSKTRPPDTQYF.

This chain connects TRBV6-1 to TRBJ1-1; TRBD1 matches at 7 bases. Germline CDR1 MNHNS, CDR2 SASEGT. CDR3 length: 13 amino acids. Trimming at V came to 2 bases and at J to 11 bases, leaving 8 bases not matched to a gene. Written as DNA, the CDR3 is TGTGCCAGCAGTGAAAGCGGGACAGCTGGGGCTTTCTTT. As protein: CASSESGTAGAFF.

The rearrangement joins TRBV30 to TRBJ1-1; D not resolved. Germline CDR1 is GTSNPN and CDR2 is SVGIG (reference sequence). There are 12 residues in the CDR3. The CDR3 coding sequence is TGTGCTGTAAACCCCATGAACACTGAAGCTTTCTTT. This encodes CAVNPMNTEAFF. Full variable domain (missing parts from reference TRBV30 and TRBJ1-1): SQTIHQWPATLVQPVGSPLSLECTVEGTSNPNLYWYRQAAGRGLQLLFYSVGIGQISSEVPQNLSASRPQDRQFILSSKKLLLSDSGFYLCAVNPMNTEAFFGQGTRLTVV.

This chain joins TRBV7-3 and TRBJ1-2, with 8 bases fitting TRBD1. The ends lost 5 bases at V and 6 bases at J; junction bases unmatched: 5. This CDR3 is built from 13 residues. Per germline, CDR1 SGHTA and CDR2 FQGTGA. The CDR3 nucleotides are TGTGCCAGCAGCCCCACAGGGGGGGATGGCTACACCTTC. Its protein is CASSPTGGDGYTF.

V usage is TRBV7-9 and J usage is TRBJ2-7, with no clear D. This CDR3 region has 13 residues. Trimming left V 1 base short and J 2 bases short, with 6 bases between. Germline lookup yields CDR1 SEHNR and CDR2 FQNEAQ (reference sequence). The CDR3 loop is CASSLGEAYEQYF. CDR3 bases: TGTGCCAGCAGCTTAGGAGAGGCCTACGAGCAGTACTTC. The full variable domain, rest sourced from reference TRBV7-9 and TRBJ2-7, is DTGVSQNPRHKITKRGQNVTFRCDPISEHNRLYWYRQTLGQGPEFLTYFQNEAQLEKSRLLSDRFSAERPKGSFSTLEIQRTEQGDSAMYLCASSLGEAYEQYFGPGTRLTVT.

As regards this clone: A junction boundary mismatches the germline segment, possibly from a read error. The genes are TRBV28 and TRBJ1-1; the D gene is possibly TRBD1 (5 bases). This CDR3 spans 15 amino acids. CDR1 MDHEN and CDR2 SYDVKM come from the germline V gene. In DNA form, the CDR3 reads TGTGCCAGCAGTCTATGGCAGGGTCGGTACACTGAAGCTTTCTTT. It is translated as CASSLWQGRYTEAFF.

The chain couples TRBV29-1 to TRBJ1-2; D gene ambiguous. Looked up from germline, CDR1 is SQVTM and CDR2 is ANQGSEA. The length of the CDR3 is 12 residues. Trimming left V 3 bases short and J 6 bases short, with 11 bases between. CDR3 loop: CSVDWGSDGYTF. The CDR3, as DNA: TGCAGCGTTGATTGGGGAAGCGATGGCTACACCTTC.

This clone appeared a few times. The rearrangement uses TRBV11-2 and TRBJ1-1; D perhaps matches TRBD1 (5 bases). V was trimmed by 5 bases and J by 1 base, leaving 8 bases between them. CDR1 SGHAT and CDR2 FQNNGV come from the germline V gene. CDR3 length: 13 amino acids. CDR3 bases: TGTGCCAGCAGCCTCGACAGGAACACTGAAGCTTTCTTT. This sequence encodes CASSLDRNTEAFF.

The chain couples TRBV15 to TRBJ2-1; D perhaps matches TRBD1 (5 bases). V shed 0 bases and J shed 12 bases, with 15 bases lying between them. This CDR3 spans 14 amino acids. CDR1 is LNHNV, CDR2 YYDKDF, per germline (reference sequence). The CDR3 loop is CATSRDWGPGGQFF. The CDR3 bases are TGTGCCACCAGCAGAGATTGGGGCCCGGGTGGGCAGTTCTTC.